This is a list of T cell receptor beta chains from one sample in a study of blood T cell repertoires in COVID-19. The repertoire was sequenced with immunoSEQ multiplex PCR; TCRdb's copy has only in-frame clones and lacks some. The sample records about 360,000 clones, 88% being singletons. The sequenced sample consisted of PBMCs or T cells enriched from blood (not recorded which). These receptors came from a woman aged 40-49 years with acute COVID-19. Both conserved end residues are part of each CDR3. The D gene is left open where the match is weak. Only some rows state a clone size, as once, few, many or a class for expanded clones.

D: NA; J: TRBJ2-5; V: TRBV2; size: NA; DNA: TGTGCCAGCAGTCCACCATTCCAGGGGGAGACCCAGTACTTC; CDR3: CASSPPFQGETQYF
D: NA; J: TRBJ2-7; V: TRBV13; size: NA; DNA: TGTGCCAGCAGCTCGGACTTCCAAGGGTACGAGCAGTACTTC; CDR3: CASSSDFQGYEQYF
D: TRBD1; J: TRBJ2-3; V: TRBV7-9; size: NA; DNA: TGTGCCAGCAGCTTATTTACAGGGGGAGATACGCAGTATTTT; CDR3: CASSLFTGGDTQYF
D: TRBD1; J: TRBJ1-4; V: TRBV24-1; size: NA; DNA: TGTGCCACCAGTGACGGGACAGGGCGCCATGAAAAACTGTTTTTT; CDR3: CATSDGTGRHEKLFF
D: TRBD1; J: TRBJ1-1; V: TRBV10-1; size: NA; DNA: TGCGCCAGCAGTGACGGACAGGGCGAAGCTTTCTTT; CDR3: CASSDGQGEAFF
D: TRBD1; J: TRBJ1-1; V: TRBV7-9; size: NA; DNA: TGTGCCAGCAGCTCCACAGGGGGTAGATACACTGAAGCTTTCTTT; CDR3: CASSSTGGRYTEAFF
D: NA; J: TRBJ2-7; V: TRBV7-9; size: NA; DNA: TGTGCCAGCACCCAGACAGGTTTTGGCTACGAGCAGTACTTC; CDR3: CASTQTGFGYEQYF
D: TRBD1; J: TRBJ2-7; V: TRBV7-6; size: few; DNA: TGTGCCAGCAGCTTATCCCGGGACAGGGGCGACTCCTACGAGCAGTACTTC; CDR3: CASSLSRDRGDSYEQYF
D: TRBD1; J: TRBJ1-2; V: TRBV29-1; size: NA; DNA: TGCAGCGTTGAAGGGAGACAGGGAAACAACTATGGCTACACCTTC; CDR3: CSVEGRQGNNYGYTF
D: NA; J: TRBJ1-6; V: TRBV2; size: NA; DNA: TGTGCCAGCGGCCGCCGACAGCAAATTAATTCACCCCTCCACTTT; CDR3: CASGRRQQINSPLHF
D: TRBD1; J: TRBJ1-2; V: TRBV24-1; size: NA; DNA: TGTGCCACCAGTGACGACTCGGGACAGGGTTATGGCTACACCTTC; CDR3: CATSDDSGQGYGYTF
D: TRBD1; J: TRBJ2-4; V: TRBV12-3/TRBV12-4; size: NA; DNA: TGTGCCAGCAGACGAGGACAGGTGAACATTCAGTACTTC; CDR3: CASRRGQVNIQYF
D: NA; J: TRBJ1-1; V: TRBV19; size: NA; DNA: TGTGCCAGTAGCCCACAGGGTGACACTGAAGCTTTCTTT; CDR3: CASSPQGDTEAFF
D: NA; J: TRBJ2-5; V: TRBV29-1; size: NA; DNA: TGCAGCGTTGAATACTACTCCAAGCTTGAGACCCAGTACTTC; CDR3: CSVEYYSKLETQYF
D: NA; J: TRBJ2-1; V: TRBV15; size: NA; DNA: TGTGCCACCAGCAGAGATCAGGCACAGGGAAACAATGAGCAGTTCTTC; CDR3: CATSRDQAQGNNEQFF
D: NA; J: TRBJ2-3; V: TRBV7-8; size: NA; DNA: TGTGCCAGCAGCTTAGATGGGGGGGCCGGGGGTACGCAGTATTTT; CDR3: CASSLDGGAGGTQYF
D: TRBD2; J: TRBJ2-1; V: TRBV30; size: NA; DNA: TGTGCCTGGAGTGTAGCGGGGGGAGATGAGCAGTTCTTC; CDR3: CAWSVAGGDEQFF
D: NA; J: TRBJ1-6; V: TRBV27; size: NA; DNA: TGTGCCAGCAGTTTCACGCCATCTTATGAGAATTCACCCCTCCACTTT; CDR3: CASSFTPSYENSPLHF
D: NA; J: TRBJ2-7; V: TRBV19; size: NA; DNA: TGTGCCAGCCAGCCCGGGGGATCCTACGAGCAGTACTTC; CDR3: CASQPGGSYEQYF
D: NA; J: TRBJ2-7; V: TRBV7-6; size: NA; DNA: TGTGCCAGCAGCTTAGCGGGGGGACGCCCCGAGCAGTACTTC; CDR3: CASSLAGGRPEQYF
D: NA; J: TRBJ2-1; V: TRBV12-3/TRBV12-4; size: NA; DNA: TGTGCCAGCAGTTTTGCGGTCAATGAGCAGTTCTTC; CDR3: CASSFAVNEQFF
D: TRBD2; J: TRBJ2-5; V: TRBV30; size: NA; DNA: TGTGCCTGGAGAATAGGACTAGCGGGGCAAGAGACCCAGTACTTC; CDR3: CAWRIGLAGQETQYF
D: NA; J: TRBJ1-2; V: TRBV30; size: NA; DNA: TGTGCCTGGAGGCCAGATAACTATGGCTACACCTTC; CDR3: CAWRPDNYGYTF
D: TRBD1; J: TRBJ1-1; V: TRBV11-2; size: NA; DNA: TGTGCCAGCAGCGATACGTCAGGGGGAGGTACTGAAGCTTTCTTT; CDR3: CASSDTSGGGTEAFF
D: TRBD1; J: TRBJ2-2; V: TRBV18; size: NA; DNA: TGTGCCAGCTCACCAGGGACAGGGGGTCCCACCGGGGAGCTGTTTTTT; CDR3: CASSPGTGGPTGELFF
D: TRBD1; J: TRBJ1-5; V: TRBV25-1; size: NA; DNA: TGTGCCAGCAGTGCACAGGGGGCGGTTCAGCCCCAGCATTTT; CDR3: CASSAQGAVQPQHF
D: NA; J: TRBJ2-7; V: TRBV20-1; size: NA; DNA: TGCAGTGCTAGCCGCGCGGAGCAGTACTTC; CDR3: CSASRAEQYF
D: NA; J: TRBJ1-4; V: TRBV2; size: NA; DNA: TGTGCCAGCATGCCAGGGGTAAAGTTTAATGAAAAACTGTTTTTT; CDR3: CASMPGVKFNEKLFF
D: NA; J: TRBJ1-1; V: TRBV18; size: NA; DNA: TGTGCCAGCTCACAAAAAGGGGCGAACACTGAAGCTTTCTTT; CDR3: CASSQKGANTEAFF